A single TCR beta chain is shown here with its context. What it recognizes is unknown. Terminally differentiated effector memory CD45RA+ cells were excluded from the naive CD8 cells, which were CD45RO-negative and positively selected for CCR7. Germline V gene lookup returns CDR1 SGHKS and CDR2 YYEKEE (reference sequence). This CDR3 has 15 residues. V dropped 2 bases and J dropped 3 bases, with 14 bases sitting between them. Sorted-subset replicate PCR reactions contained around 220 ng DNA, corresponding to about 30,000 T cell genomes. Assay used: immunoSEQ multiplex PCR; TCRdb lists only in-frame clones, some missing. This table holds some 2.1 million clones, just under 95% found once. The record originates from a study of shared clonotypes between healthy human individuals. Findings and limits, study-wide: Rarefaction showed sorted-subset sequencing was incomplete despite large depth.

The source is a man in his late teens or twenties in good health. Some clones in this sample may be carry-over from other donors' samples. The sample was naive CD8+ T cells from PBMCs. V and J are TRBV5-5 and TRBJ1-1, with a possible D match to TRBD1 (5 bases). CDR3 bases: TGTGCCAGCAGCTTAGGCAGGGTGGTGGACACTGAAGCTTTCTTT. It is translated as CASSLGRVVDTEAFF. Full variable domain (rest looked up from reference TRBV5-5 and TRBJ1-1): DAGVTQSPTHLIKTRGQQVTLRCSPISGHKSVSWYQQVLGQGPQFIFQYYEKEERGRGNFPDRFSARQFPNYSSELNVNALLLGDSALYLCASSLGRVVDTEAFFGQGTRLTVV.